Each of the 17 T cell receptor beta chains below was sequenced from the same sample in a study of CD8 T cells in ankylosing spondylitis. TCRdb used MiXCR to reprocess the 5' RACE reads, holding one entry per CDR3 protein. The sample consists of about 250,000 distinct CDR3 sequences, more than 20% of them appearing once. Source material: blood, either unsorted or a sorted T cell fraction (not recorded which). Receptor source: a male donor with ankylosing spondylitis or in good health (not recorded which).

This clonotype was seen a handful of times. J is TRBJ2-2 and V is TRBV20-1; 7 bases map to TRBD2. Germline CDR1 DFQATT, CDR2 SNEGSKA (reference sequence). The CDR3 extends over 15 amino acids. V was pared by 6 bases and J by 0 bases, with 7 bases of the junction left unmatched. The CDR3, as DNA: TGCAGTGCCAAGGGAGCGGGGTCGAACACCGGGGAGCTGTTTTTT. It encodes CSAKGAGSNTGELFF.

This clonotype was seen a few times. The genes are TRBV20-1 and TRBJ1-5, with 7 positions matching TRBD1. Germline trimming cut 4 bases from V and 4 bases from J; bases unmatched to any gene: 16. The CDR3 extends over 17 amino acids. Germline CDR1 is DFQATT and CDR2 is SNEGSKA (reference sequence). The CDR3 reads CSATPPRTGGRNQPQHF. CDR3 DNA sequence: TGCAGTGCTACCCCTCCCCGGACAGGCGGCCGGAATCAGCCCCAGCATTTT.

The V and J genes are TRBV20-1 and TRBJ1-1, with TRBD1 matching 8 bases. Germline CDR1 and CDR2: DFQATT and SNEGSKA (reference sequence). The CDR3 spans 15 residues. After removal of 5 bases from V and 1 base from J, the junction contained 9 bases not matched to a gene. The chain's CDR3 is CSAETGAIGNTEAFF. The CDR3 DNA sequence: TGCAGTGCTGAGACAGGGGCTATAGGGAACACTGAAGCTTTCTTT.

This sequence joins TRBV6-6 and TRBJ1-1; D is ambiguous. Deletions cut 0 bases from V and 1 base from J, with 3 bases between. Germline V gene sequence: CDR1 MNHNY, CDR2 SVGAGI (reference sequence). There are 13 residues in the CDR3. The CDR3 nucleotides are TGTGCCAGCAGTTACTCTCAGAACACTGAAGCTTTCTTT. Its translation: CASSYSQNTEAFF.

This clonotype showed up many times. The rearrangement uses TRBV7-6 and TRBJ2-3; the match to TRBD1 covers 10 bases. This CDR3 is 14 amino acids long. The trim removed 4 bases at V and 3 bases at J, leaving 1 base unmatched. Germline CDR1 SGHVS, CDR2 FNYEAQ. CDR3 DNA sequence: TGTGCCAGCAGCTCGGGACAGGGGACAGATACGCAGTATTTT. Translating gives CASSSGQGTDTQYF.

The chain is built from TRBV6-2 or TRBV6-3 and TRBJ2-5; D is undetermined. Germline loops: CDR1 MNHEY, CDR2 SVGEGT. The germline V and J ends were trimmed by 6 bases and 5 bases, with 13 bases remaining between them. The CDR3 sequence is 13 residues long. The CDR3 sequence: CASRGPGVETQYF. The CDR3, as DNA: TGTGCCAGCAGGGGCCCGGGTGTGGAGACCCAGTACTTC.

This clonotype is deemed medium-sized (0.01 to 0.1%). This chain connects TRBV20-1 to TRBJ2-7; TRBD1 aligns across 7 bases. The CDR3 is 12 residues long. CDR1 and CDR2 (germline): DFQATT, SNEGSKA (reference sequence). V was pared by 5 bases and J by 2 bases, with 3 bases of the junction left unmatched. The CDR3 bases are TGCAGTGCTGGGGACAGTACCTACGAGCAGTACTTC. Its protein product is CSAGDSTYEQYF.

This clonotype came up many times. DNA for the CDR3: TGTGCCAGCAGTTTACCCCGACCAGCGGGGGGTTCTGATACGCAGTATTTT. As protein: CASSLPRPAGGSDTQYF. The J gene is TRBJ2-3, the V gene TRBV28; TRBD2 aligns across 9 bases. CDR1 is MDHEN, CDR2 SYDVKM, per germline. The junction had 12 bases not matched to a gene; V was cut back by 2 bases and J by 6 bases. CDR3 size: 17 residues.

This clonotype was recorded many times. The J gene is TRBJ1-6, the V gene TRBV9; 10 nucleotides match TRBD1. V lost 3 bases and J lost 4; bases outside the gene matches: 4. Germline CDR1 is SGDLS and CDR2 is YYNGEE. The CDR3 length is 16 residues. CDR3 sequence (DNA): TGTGCCAGCAGCGCTGGGGACAGGGGATATAATTCACCCCTCCACTTT. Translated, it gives CASSAGDRGYNSPLHF.

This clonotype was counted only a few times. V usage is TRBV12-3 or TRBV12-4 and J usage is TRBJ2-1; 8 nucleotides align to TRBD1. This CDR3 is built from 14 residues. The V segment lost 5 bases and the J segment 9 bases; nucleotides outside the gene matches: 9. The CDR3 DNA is TGTGCCAGCAGTCCTGTGGACAGGGCAGGTGAGCAGTTCTTC. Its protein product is CASSPVDRAGEQFF.

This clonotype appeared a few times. The CDR3 region is CSARVPPSGPLHF. The CDR3 DNA reads TGCAGTGCTAGAGTGCCACCATCGGGACCCCTCCACTTT. The chain joins TRBV20-1 to TRBJ1-6; no clear D gene. CDR1 is DFQATT, CDR2 SNEGSKA, per germline (reference sequence). V gave up 1 base and J gave up 12 bases, with 13 bases separating them. The CDR3 is 13 amino acids.

The CDR3 nucleotides read TGTGCCACCAGCACACAGGGAAATACGCAGTATTTT. This translates into CATSTQGNTQYF. The chain couples TRBV15 to TRBJ2-3; weak D call: TRBD1 (6 bases). Between the trimmed V and J ends, which lost 4 bases and 7 bases, there was a span of 9 bases. In germline, CDR1 is LNHNV, CDR2 YYDKDF (reference sequence). This CDR3 region has 12 residues.

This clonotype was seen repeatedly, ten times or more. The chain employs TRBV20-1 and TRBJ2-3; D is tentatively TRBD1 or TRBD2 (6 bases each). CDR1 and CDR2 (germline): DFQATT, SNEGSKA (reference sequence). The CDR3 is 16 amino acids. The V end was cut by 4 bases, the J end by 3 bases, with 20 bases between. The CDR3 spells CSANLWRGAVTDTQYF. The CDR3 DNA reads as TGCAGTGCTAACCTGTGGAGGGGGGCGGTAACAGATACGCAGTATTTT.

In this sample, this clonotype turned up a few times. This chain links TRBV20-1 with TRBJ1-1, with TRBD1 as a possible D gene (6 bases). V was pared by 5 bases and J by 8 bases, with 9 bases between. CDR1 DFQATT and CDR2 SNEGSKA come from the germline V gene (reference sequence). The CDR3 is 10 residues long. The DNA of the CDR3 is TGCAGTGCTGGGGGCTTCGAAGCTTTCTTT. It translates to CSAGGFEAFF.

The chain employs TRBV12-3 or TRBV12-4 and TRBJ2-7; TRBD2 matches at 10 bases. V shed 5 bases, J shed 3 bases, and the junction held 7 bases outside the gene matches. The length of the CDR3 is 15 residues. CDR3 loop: CASSRSGGPFYEQYF. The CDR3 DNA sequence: TGTGCCAGCAGTCGTAGCGGGGGGCCTTTCTACGAGCAGTACTTC.

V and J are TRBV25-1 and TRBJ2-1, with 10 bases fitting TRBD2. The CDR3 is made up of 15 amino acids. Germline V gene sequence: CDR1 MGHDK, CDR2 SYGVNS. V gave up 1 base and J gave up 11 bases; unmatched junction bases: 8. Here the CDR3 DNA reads TGTGCCAGCAGTGAATTAAGGGCTAGCGGGGGAAAGCAGTTCTTC. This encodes CASSELRASGGKQFF.

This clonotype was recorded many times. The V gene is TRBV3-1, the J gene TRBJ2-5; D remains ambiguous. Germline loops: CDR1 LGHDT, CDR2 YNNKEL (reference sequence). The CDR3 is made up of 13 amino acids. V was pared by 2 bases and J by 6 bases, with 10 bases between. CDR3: CASSQFSGQTQYF. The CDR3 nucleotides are TGTGCCAGCAGCCAATTTTCAGGTCAGACCCAGTACTTC.